This is a list of T cell receptor beta chains from one sample in a study of CD8+ T cells in alopecia areata. The protocol was immunoSEQ multiplex PCR, while the TCRdb copy is restricted to in-frame clones and leaves out a portion. The data contain around 160,000 clones, 45% to 60% of them singletons. Material for sequencing was CD4+ T cells sorted from blood. The receptors here all came from a human donor with alopecia areata. CDR3s include the opening cysteine and the closing phenylalanine or tryptophan. D genes are given only for firm matches. Size values are once, few and many counts, or a class for expanded clones, and some rows have none.

>TRBJ2-1|TRBV5-4|-|-
CASSPTSLIDNEQFF
TGTGCCAGCAGCCCGACTAGTCTGATCGACAATGAGCAGTTCTTC
>TRBJ2-7|TRBV4-2|-|once
CASSHGHGPSYEQYF
TGTGCCAGCAGCCACGGGCACGGCCCTTCCTACGAGCAGTACTTC
>TRBJ2-1|TRBV29-1|-|few
CSLARLERSYNEQFF
TGCAGCCTAGCGAGGTTGGAGAGGTCCTACAATGAGCAGTTCTTC
>TRBJ2-1|TRBV5-1|TRBD1|-
CASSWDPGQGHYNEQFF
TGCGCCAGCAGCTGGGACCCGGGACAGGGTCACTACAATGAGCAGTTCTTC
>TRBJ2-1|TRBV7-9|TRBD2|few
CASREGLVNNEQFF
TGTGCCAGCAGGGAGGGACTAGTAAACAATGAGCAGTTCTTC
>TRBJ2-7|TRBV6-5|-|-
CASSYHRPPLTTEQYF
TGTGCCAGCAGTTACCACCGTCCCCCCCTTACTACCGAGCAGTACTTC
>TRBJ1-2|TRBV4-1|-|-
CASSTSGYGYTF
TGCGCCAGCAGTACTTCAGGGTATGGCTACACCTTC
>TRBJ2-1|TRBV6-6|TRBD2|-
CASSYRTSGRVHEQFF
TGTGCCAGCAGTTATCGGACTAGCGGGAGGGTCCATGAGCAGTTCTTC
>TRBJ2-7|TRBV19|TRBD1|few
CASSLRTGLYEQYF
TGTGCCAGTAGTTTGAGGACAGGCCTGTACGAGCAGTACTTC
>TRBJ2-5|TRBV5-1|-|once
CASSLAGIQETQYF
TGCGCCAGCAGCTTGGCGGGGATACAAGAGACCCAGTACTTC
>TRBJ2-5|TRBV28|-|-
CASSFGSAAETQYF
TGTGCCAGCAGTTTTGGGTCCGCGGCGGAGACCCAGTACTTC
>TRBJ2-2|TRBV27|-|-
CASSDWRGSTGELFF
TGTGCCAGCAGTGACTGGCGGGGTAGCACCGGGGAGCTGTTTTTT
>TRBJ2-3|TRBV7-9|TRBD2|few
CASRGLADTQYF
TGTGCCAGCAGGGGACTAGCGGATACGCAGTATTTT
>TRBJ2-1|TRBV4-1|-|-
CASSQGKGNNEQFF
TGCGCCAGCAGCCAGGGGAAGGGGAACAATGAGCAGTTCTTC
>TRBJ2-1|TRBV29-1|TRBD2|-
CSVAGTSGRSYNEQFF
TGCAGCGTTGCCGGGACTAGCGGGAGATCCTACAATGAGCAGTTCTTC
>TRBJ2-5|TRBV6-6|-|few
CASSYQLYETQYF
TGTGCCAGCAGTTACCAATTGTATGAGACCCAGTACTTC
>TRBJ2-5|TRBV7-3|-|-
CASSGTIGETQYF
TGTGCCAGCAGCGGGACAATCGGGGAGACCCAGTACTTC
>TRBJ1-2|TRBV19|TRBD1|-
CASSIANAGDRDGGYTF
TGTGCCAGTAGTATTGCGAACGCGGGGGACAGGGATGGCGGCTACACCTTC
>TRBJ1-4|TRBV6-5|-|-
CASSYSKGMANEKLFF
TGTGCCAGCAGTTACTCAAAGGGGATGGCTAATGAAAAACTGTTTTTT
>TRBJ2-1|TRBV11-2|-|-
CASSLRQEQFF
TGTGCCAGCAGCTTACGTCAGGAGCAGTTCTTC
>TRBJ1-1|TRBV23-1|-|-
CASTPGSCSAEAFF
TGCGCCAGCACCCCGGGATCATGCAGCGCTGAAGCTTTCTTT
>TRBJ2-6|TRBV10-2|TRBD1|few
CASSRTGGTNVLTF
TGCGCCAGCAGTAGGACAGGGGGCACCAACGTCCTGACTTTC
>TRBJ2-3|TRBV28|-|few
CASSVDGATDTQYF
TGTGCCAGCAGTGTGGACGGAGCCACAGATACGCAGTATTTT
>TRBJ2-2|TRBV15|TRBD2|-
CATSRGRASGRRELFF
TGTGCCACCAGCAGAGGAAGGGCTAGCGGGAGGCGGGAGCTGTTTTTT
>TRBJ2-3|TRBV5-1|-|-
CASSLGAASTDTQYF
TGCGCCAGCAGCTTGGGGGCGGCTAGCACAGATACGCAGTATTTT
>TRBJ2-1|TRBV28|-|-
CASSLVYNEQFF
TGTGCCAGCAGTTTAGTGTACAATGAGCAGTTCTTC
>TRBJ2-2|TRBV6-1|-|few
CASSARLELFF
TGTGCCAGCAGTGCCCGACTGGAGCTGTTTTTT
>TRBJ2-1|TRBV4-1|TRBD2|-
CASSHLREINEQFF
TGCGCCAGCAGCCATCTGCGGGAGATAAATGAGCAGTTCTTC
>TRBJ2-5|TRBV18|-|-
CASSPGEVRGETQYF
TGTGCCAGCTCACCGGGGGAGGTGAGAGGAGAGACCCAGTACTTC
>TRBJ2-1|TRBV27|-|-
CASSLRLLARSYNEQFF
TGTGCCAGCAGTTTAAGGTTGCTAGCGCGAAGCTACAATGAGCAGTTCTTC
>TRBJ1-2|TRBV5-1|TRBD1|-
CASSSVDRVLDYSNYGYTF
TGCGCCAGCAGCTCGGTGGACAGGGTACTTGATTATTCGAACTATGGCTACACCTTC
>TRBJ2-3|TRBV29-1|TRBD2|few
CSVEPLAGVGTDTQYF
TGCAGCGTTGAACCACTAGCGGGAGTAGGCACAGATACGCAGTATTTT
>TRBJ1-4|TRBV5-1|-|few
CASSADPQYEKLFF
TGCGCCAGCAGCGCCGACCCTCAGTATGAAAAACTGTTTTTT
>TRBJ2-3|TRBV29-1|TRBD2|-
CSVDWGTSPDTQYF
TGCAGCGTTGATTGGGGGACTAGCCCAGATACGCAGTATTTT
>TRBJ2-5|TRBV4-1|-|-
CASSQEWYQETQYF
TGCGCCAGCAGCCAAGAGTGGTATCAAGAGACCCAGTACTTC
>TRBJ2-1|TRBV13|TRBD2|-
CASSLRTSGRLNEQFF
TGTGCCAGCAGCTTAAGGACTAGCGGGAGGCTCAATGAGCAGTTCTTC
>TRBJ2-1|TRBV9|TRBD2|-
CASSAAGTSGKPFF
TGTGCCAGCAGCGCCGCCGGGACTAGCGGGAAGCCGTTCTTC
>TRBJ1-2|TRBV29-1|-|once
CSVENHRTSNYGYTF
TGCAGCGTTGAGAATCACAGGACTTCGAACTATGGCTACACCTTC
>TRBJ2-3|TRBV29-1|TRBD2|-
CSVESSGRTRVSDTQYF
TGCAGCGTTGAATCTAGCGGGAGGACCCGGGTGTCAGATACGCAGTATTTT
>TRBJ2-7|TRBV2|TRBD2|-
CARRTSGSHEQYF
TGTGCCAGAAGGACTAGCGGGAGTCACGAGCAGTACTTC
>TRBJ2-5|TRBV4-1|-|-
CASSQGLWDSDVETQYF
TGCGCCAGCAGCCAAGGTCTGTGGGACTCAGACGTAGAGACCCAGTACTTC
>TRBJ1-5|TRBV19|-|few
CASTRSGPLDNQPQHF
TGTGCCAGTACCCGATCCGGGCCCCTTGACAATCAGCCCCAGCATTTT
>TRBJ2-1|TRBV7-8|-|-
CASSLVQRRNEQFF
TGTGCCAGCAGCTTAGTTCAGCGGCGCAATGAGCAGTTCTTC
>TRBJ1-5|TRBV2|TRBD1|-
CASSKGQGGQPQHF
TGTGCCAGCAGCAAGGGACAGGGAGGACAGCCCCAGCATTTT
>TRBJ1-1|TRBV27|TRBD1|few
CASSFFRTGGDTEAFF
TGTGCCAGCAGTTTCTTCAGGACAGGAGGAGACACTGAAGCTTTCTTT